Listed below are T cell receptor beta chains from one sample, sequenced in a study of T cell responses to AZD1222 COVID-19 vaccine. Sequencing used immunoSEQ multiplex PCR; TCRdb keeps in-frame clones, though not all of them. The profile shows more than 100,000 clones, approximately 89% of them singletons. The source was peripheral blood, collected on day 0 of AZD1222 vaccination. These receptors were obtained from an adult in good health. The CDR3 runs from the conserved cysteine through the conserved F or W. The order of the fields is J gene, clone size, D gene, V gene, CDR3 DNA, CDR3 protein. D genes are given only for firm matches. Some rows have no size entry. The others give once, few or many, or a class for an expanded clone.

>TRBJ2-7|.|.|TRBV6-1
TGTGCCAGCAGTGAAGCGGGGGTACAAGGCTCCTACGAGCAGTACTTC
CASSEAGVQGSYEQYF
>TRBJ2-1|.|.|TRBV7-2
TGTGCCAGCAGCACCAGCAGGGGGGGTTACGAGCAGTTCTTC
CASSTSRGGYEQFF
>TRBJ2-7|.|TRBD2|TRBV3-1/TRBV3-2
TGTGCCAGCAGCCGCAATAGCGGGCATCTATTCTACGAGCAGTACTTC
CASSRNSGHLFYEQYF
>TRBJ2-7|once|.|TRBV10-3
TGTGCCATCAGCCCTGGAGGGGGGTCCTACGAGCAGTACTTC
CAISPGGGSYEQYF
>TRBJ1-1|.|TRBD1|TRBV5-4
TGTGCCAGCAGGGGGACAGGGGCCCCCTCAATGAACACTGAAGCTTTCTTT
CASRGTGAPSMNTEAFF
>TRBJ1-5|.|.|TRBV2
TGTGCCAGCAGTGCAACCATCGGGAATCAGCCCCAGCATTTT
CASSATIGNQPQHF
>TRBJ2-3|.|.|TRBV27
TGTGCCAGCAGTTTAGCCCAGGGTACAGATACGCAGTATTTT
CASSLAQGTDTQYF
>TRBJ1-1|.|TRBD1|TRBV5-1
TGCGCCAGCAAGGGGGCGGAACTGAACACTGAAGCTTTCTTT
CASKGAELNTEAFF
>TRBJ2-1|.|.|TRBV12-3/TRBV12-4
TGTGCCAGCAGAGGCGATTGGGGGAATGAGCAGTTCTTC
CASRGDWGNEQFF
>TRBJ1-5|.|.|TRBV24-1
TGTGCCATCGACAGGACGACCCGTACTAGCAATCAGCCCCAGCATTTT
CAIDRTTRTSNQPQHF
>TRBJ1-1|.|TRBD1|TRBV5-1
TGCGCCAGCAGCTTGGGCGGGACAGGGGGTTACACTGAAGCTTTCTTT
CASSLGGTGGYTEAFF
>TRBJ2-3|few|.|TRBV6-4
TGTGCCAGCAGTAAGAAGGGGGTCACAGATACGCAGTATTTT
CASSKKGVTDTQYF
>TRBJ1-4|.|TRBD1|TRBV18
TGTGCCAGCTCACCCAACATACACTCCGGGACAGGGTCAACTAATGAAAAACTGTTTTTT
CASSPNIHSGTGSTNEKLFF
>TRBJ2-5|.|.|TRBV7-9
TGTGCCAGCAGCTTAGTCGGGGAAGAGACCCAGTACTTC
CASSLVGEETQYF
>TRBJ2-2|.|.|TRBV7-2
TGTGCCAGCAGCTTAGTCGGGGGCACGAACACCGGGGAGCTGTTTTTT
CASSLVGGTNTGELFF
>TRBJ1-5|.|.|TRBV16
TGTGCCAGCAGCAGGGACATAGATCAGCCCCAGCATTTT
CASSRDIDQPQHF
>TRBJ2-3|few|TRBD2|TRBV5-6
TGTGCCAGCAGCCCGGCCGCCCGGGACTACTTCACAGATACGCAGTATTTT
CASSPAARDYFTDTQYF
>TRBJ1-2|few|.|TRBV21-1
TGTGCCAGCAGCCACTCCTGCTGCTATAGGACAGGGGATGGCTACACCTTC
CASSHSCCYRTGDGYTF